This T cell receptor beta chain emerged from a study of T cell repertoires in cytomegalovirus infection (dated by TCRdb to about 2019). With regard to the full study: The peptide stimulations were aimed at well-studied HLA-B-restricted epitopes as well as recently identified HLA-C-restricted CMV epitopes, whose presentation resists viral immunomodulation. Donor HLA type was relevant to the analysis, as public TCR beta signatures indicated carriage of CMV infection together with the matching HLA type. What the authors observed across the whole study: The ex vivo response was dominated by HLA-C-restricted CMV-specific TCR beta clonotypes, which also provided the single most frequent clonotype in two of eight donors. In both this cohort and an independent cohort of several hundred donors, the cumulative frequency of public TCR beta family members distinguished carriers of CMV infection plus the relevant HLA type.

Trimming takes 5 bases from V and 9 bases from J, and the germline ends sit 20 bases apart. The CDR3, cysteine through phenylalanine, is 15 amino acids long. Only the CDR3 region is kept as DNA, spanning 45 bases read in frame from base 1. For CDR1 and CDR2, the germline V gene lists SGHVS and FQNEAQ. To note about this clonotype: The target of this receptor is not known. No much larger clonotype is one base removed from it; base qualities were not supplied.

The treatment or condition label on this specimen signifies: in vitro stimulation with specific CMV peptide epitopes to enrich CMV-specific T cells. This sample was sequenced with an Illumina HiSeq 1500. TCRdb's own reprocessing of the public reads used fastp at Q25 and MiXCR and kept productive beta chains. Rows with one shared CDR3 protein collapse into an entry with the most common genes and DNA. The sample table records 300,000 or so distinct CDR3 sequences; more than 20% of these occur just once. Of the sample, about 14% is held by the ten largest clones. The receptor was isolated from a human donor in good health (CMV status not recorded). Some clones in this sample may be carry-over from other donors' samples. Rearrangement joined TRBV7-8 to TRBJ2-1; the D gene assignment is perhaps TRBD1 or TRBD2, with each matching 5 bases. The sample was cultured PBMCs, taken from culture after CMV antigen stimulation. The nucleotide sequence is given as TGTGCCAGCAGCGCACCGGGACCCATGACCCTTGAGCAGTTCTTC. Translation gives CASSAPGPMTLEQFF.